This T cell receptor (beta chain) appears in the sequencing data of a study of beta chain features in type 1 diabetes. Expressed TCRB transcripts were sequenced because the entire RNA isolate underwent reverse transcription. About 3.57 million reads, on average, came from each naive, central memory and regulatory T cell sample. The assay was immunoSEQ multiplex PCR, and TCRdb's table has in-frame clones only and misses some. The data contain almost 350,000 clones, around 8% of them singletons. Each of the CD4+ naive, central memory, regulatory and stem cell-like memory populations was sorted via CD45RO/CCR7/CD25/CD127/CD95/CD27. The CDR3 is made up of 15 amino acids. V lost 7 bases and J lost 4, with 20 bases in between. Germline V lookup: CDR1 MDHEN, CDR2 SYDVKM.

The chain recombines TRBV28 with TRBJ2-7, with TRBD2 as a possible D gene (6 bases). The sequenced sample consisted of central memory CD4+ T cells from blood. The receptor was derived from a woman under 30 in good health. The CDR3 is CASTRTSAGRYEQYF. The CDR3 nucleotides read TGTGCCAGCACCCGTACGTCGGCAGGGAGGTACGAGCAGTACTTC.